This T cell receptor (beta chain) stems from a study of OX40 agonist ivuxolimab in advanced cancers. Turning to the study itself: Three patients showed partial responses: one hepatocellular carcinoma and two cutaneous melanoma cases.

The CDR3 has 15 residues. In germline, CDR1 is SGHTA, CDR2 FQGNSA. V was shortened by 2 bases and J by 3 bases, with 11 bases between the two germline ends. Using immunoSEQ multiplex PCR, the repertoire was profiled, and TCRdb retains in-frame clones only, with some absent. The data contain about 59,000 clones, about nine tenths of them singletons. The receptor's source is an adult with an advanced solid tumor such as melanoma, head and neck, liver or kidney cancer. The material was CD4+ or CD8+ T cells sorted from blood, obtained in a trial of the OX40 agonist ivuxolimab. V is TRBV7-2 and J is TRBJ1-3, with D unresolved. CDR3 sequence (DNA): TGTGCCAGCAGCTTAAGGCCCGTCCGTGGAAACACCATATATTTT. It codes for CASSLRPVRGNTIYF.